This T cell receptor (beta chain) derives from a study of blood T cell repertoires in COVID-19. Study as a whole: The study drew acute and convalescent COVID-19 samples from the United States, Italy and Spain. PBMCs, B-cell-depleted T cells, or T cells were the source of the cDNA or gDNA that made up the material.

The table came from immunoSEQ multiplex PCR; TCRdb's copy has only in-frame clones and leaves some out. The sample has 90,000 to 95,000 clones, 70% to 90% seen once. The sample holds one count of this clone. V lost 6 bases to trimming and J lost 1 base; unmatched junction nucleotides: 8. CDR3 length equals 17 residues. Germline CDR1 LNHDA, CDR2 SQIVND (reference sequence). The rearrangement uses TRBV19 and TRBJ1-5; 11 bases fit TRBD1. This sequence originates from a woman between 65 and 79 years old with acute or convalescent COVID-19. Material for sequencing was peripheral blood. CDR3 sequence: CASRARDRGGSNQPQHF. The DNA for the CDR3 is TGTGCCAGTAGGGCCCGGGACAGGGGGGGGAGCAATCAGCCCCAGCATTTT.